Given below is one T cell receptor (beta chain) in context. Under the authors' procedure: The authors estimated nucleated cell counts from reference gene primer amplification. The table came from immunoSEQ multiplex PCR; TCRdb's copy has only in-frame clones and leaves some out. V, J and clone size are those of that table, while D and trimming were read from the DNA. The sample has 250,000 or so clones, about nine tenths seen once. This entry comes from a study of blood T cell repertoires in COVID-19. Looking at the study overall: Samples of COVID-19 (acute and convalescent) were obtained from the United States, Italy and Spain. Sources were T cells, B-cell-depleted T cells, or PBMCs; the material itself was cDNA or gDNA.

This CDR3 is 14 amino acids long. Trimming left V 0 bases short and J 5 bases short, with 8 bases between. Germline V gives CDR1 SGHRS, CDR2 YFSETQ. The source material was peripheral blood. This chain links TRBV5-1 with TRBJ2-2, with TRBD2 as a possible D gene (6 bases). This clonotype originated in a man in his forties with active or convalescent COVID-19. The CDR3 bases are TGCGCCAGCAGCTTGGAAGGGAGGACCGGGGAGCTGTTTTTT. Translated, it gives CASSLEGRTGELFF. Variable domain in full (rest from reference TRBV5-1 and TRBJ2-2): KAGVTQTPRYLIKTRGQQVTLSCSPISGHRSVSWYQQTPGQGLQFLFEYFSETQRNKGNFPGRFSGRQFSNSRSEMNVSTLELGDSALYLCASSLEGRTGELFFGEGSRLTVL.